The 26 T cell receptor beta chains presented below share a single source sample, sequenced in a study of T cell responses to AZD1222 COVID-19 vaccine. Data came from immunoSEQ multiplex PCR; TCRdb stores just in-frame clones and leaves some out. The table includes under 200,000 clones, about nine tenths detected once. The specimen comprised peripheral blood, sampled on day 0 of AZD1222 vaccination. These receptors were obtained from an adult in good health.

The CDR3 loop reads CSVSDRGLPGANVLTF. Here the CDR3 DNA reads TGCAGCGTTTCGGACAGGGGGCTTCCTGGGGCCAACGTCCTGACTTTC. This chain uses TRBV29-1 with TRBJ2-6; 11 bases are a match to TRBD1. This CDR3 has 16 residues. V lost 5 bases, J lost 2 bases, and 5 bases stayed unmatched. The germline V gene has CDR1 SQVTM and CDR2 ANQGSEA. The variable domain in full, with the rest retrieved from reference TRBV29-1 and TRBJ2-6, is SAVISQKPSRDICQRGTSLTIQCQVDSQVTMMFWYRQQPGQSLTLIATANQGSEATYESGFVIDKFPISRPNLTFSTLTVSNMSPEDSSIYLCSVSDRGLPGANVLTFGAGSRLTVL.

In DNA form, the CDR3 reads TGTGCCAGTGGACAGGGCTACGAGCAGTACTTC. Translating gives CASGQGYEQYF. This chain joins TRBV28 and TRBJ2-7; TRBD1 agrees at 8 bases. The CDR3 is 11 residues long. Looked up from germline, CDR1 is MDHEN and CDR2 is SYDVKM. The ends lost 9 bases at V and 3 bases at J; junction bases unmatched: 1.

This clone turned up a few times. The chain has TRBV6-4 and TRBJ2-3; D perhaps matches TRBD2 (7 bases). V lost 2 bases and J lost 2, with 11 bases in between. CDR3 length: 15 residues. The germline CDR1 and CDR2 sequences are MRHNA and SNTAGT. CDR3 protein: CASSDGRGPTDTQYF. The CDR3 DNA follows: TGTGCCAGCAGTGACGGGCGGGGGCCCACAGATACGCAGTATTTT.

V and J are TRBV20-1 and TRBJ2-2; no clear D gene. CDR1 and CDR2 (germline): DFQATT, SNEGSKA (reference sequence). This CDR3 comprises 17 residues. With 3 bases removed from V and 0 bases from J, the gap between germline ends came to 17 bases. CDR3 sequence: CSASFVDTDTNTGELFF. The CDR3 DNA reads TGCAGTGCTAGTTTCGTCGACACAGACACGAACACCGGGGAGCTGTTTTTT.

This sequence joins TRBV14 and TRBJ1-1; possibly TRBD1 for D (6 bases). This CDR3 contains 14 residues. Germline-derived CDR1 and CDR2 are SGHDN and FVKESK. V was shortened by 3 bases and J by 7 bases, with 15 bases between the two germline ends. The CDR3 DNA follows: TGTGCCAGCAGCCAGTTACAGGGTTATGATGAAGCTTTCTTT. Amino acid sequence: CASSQLQGYDEAFF.

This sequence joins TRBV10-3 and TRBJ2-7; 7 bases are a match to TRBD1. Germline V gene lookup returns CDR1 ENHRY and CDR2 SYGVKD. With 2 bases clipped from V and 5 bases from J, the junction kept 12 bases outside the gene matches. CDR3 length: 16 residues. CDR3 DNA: TGTGCCATCAGTGAGCGTTGGCAGGGGGAAGGAGACGAGCAGTACTTC. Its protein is CAISERWQGEGDEQYF.

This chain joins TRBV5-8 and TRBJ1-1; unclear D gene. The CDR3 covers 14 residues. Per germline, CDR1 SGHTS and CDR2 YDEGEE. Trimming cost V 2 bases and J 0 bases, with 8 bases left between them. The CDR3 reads CASSFRQLNTEAFF. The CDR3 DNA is TGTGCCAGCAGCTTCCGGCAGCTGAACACTGAAGCTTTCTTT.

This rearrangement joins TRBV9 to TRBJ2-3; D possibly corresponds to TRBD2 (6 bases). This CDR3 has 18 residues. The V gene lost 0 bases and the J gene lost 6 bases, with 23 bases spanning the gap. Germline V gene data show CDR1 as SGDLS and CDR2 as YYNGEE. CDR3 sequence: CASSVAPGGAGGSDTQYF. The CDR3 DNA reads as TGTGCCAGCAGCGTAGCCCCCGGAGGAGCCGGGGGTTCTGATACGCAGTATTTT.

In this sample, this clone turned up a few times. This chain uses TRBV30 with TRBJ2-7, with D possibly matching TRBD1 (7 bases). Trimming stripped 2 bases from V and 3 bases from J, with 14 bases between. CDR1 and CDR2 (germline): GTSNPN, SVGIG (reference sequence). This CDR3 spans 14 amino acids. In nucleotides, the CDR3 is TGTGCCTGGAGTAAATCAGGGGGAGGCTACGAGCAGTACTTC. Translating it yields CAWSKSGGGYEQYF.

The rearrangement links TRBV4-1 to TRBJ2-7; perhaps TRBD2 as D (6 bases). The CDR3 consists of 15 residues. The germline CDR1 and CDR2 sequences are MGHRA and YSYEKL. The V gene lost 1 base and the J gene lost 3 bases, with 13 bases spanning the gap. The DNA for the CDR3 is TGCGCCAGCAGCCAAGTGAGTAGCGGAAACTACGAGCAGTACTTC. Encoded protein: CASSQVSSGNYEQYF.

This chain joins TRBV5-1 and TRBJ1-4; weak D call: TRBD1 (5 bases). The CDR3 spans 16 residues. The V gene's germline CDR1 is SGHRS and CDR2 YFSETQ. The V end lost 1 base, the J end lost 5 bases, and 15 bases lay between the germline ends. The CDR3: CASSLSGGRGNEKLFF. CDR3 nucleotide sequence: TGCGCCAGCAGCTTGTCAGGAGGGCGGGGGAATGAAAAACTGTTTTTT. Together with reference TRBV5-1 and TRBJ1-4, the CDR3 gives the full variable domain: KAGVTQTPRYLIKTRGQQVTLSCSPISGHRSVSWYQQTPGQGLQFLFEYFSETQRNKGNFPGRFSGRQFSNSRSEMNVSTLELGDSALYLCASSLSGGRGNEKLFFGSGTQLSVL.

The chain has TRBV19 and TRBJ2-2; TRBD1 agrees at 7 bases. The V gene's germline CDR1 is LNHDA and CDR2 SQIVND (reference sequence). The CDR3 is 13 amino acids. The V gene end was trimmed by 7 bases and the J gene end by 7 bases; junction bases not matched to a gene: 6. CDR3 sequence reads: CASKTGVIGELFF. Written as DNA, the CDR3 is TGTGCCAGTAAAACAGGGGTTATCGGGGAGCTGTTTTTT.

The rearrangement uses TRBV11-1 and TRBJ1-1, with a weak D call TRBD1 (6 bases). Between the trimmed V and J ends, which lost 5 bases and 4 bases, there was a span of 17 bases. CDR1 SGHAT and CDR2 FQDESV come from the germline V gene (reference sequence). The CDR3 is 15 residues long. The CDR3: CASSGQWGIGTEAFF. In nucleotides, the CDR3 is TGTGCCAGCAGCGGACAGTGGGGGATCGGCACTGAAGCTTTCTTT. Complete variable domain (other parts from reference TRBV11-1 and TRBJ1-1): EAEVAQSPRYKITEKSQAVAFWCDPISGHATLYWYRQILGQGPELLVQFQDESVVDDSQLPKDRFSAERLKGVDSTLKIQPAELGDSAMYLCASSGQWGIGTEAFFGQGTRLTVV.

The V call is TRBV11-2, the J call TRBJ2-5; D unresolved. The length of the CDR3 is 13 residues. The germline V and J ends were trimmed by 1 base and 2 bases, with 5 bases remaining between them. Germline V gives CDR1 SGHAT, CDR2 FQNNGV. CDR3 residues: CASSLGYQETQYF. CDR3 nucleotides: TGTGCCAGCAGCTTAGGGTATCAAGAGACCCAGTACTTC.

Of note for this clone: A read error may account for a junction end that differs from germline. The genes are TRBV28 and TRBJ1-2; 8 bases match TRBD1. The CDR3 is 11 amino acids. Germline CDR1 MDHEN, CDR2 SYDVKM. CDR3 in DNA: TGTGCCTGCAGGGGGCGAAGAGGCTACACCTTC. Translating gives CACRGRRGYTF.

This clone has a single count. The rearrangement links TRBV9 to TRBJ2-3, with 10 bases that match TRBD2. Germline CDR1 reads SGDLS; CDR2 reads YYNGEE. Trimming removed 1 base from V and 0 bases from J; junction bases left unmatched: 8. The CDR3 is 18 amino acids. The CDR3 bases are TGTGCCAGCAGCGTAATAGCGGGGGGCAAAACTAGCACAGATACGCAGTATTTT. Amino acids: CASSVIAGGKTSTDTQYF.

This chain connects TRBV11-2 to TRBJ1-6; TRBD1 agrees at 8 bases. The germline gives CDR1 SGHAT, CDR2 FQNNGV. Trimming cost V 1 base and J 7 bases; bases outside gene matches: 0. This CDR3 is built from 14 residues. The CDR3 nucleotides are TGTGCCAGCAGCTTAGGACAGGGGAATTCACCCCTCCACTTT. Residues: CASSLGQGNSPLHF.

As DNA, the CDR3 is TGTGCCAGCAGCGTAGGCCAGGGGGCAAGAAACTATGGCTACACCTTC. It yields the protein CASSVGQGARNYGYTF. The chain is built from TRBV9 and TRBJ1-2, with TRBD1 identical over 8 bases. The CDR3 spans 16 residues. Germline CDR1 is SGDLS and CDR2 is YYNGEE. V lost 0 bases, J lost 2 bases, and 6 bases stayed unmatched.

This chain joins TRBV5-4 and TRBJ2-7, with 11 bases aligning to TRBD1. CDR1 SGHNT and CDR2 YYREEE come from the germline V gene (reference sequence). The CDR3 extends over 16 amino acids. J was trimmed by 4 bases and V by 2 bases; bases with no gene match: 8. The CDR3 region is CASSLGTGGGVYEQYF. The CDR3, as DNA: TGTGCCAGCAGCTTAGGGACAGGGGGTGGTGTATACGAGCAGTACTTC.

The chain's CDR3 is CARSLLRQGTEQYF. CDR3 nucleotides: TGTGCCAGAAGCCTACTCAGACAGGGGACCGAGCAGTACTTC. The rearrangement uses TRBV5-3 and TRBJ2-7; 8 bases are a match to TRBD1. TRBV5-3 is reported as an ORF; its role is uncertain. With 4 bases clipped from V and 6 bases from J, the junction kept 9 bases outside the gene matches. This CDR3 spans 14 amino acids.

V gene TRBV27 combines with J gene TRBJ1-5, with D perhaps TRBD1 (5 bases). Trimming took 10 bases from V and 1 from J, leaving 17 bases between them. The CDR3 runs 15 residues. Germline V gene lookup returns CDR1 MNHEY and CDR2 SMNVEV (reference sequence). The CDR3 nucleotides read TGTGCCACCAATCCCGGTGGGGGGAGCAATCAGCCCCAGCATTTT. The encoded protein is CATNPGGGSNQPQHF.

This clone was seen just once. The CDR3 protein is CASSIQGAEDTQYF. CDR3 bases: TGTGCCAGCAGTATCCAGGGGGCAGAAGATACGCAGTATTTT. The gene calls are TRBV3-1 (or the pseudogene TRBV3-2) and TRBJ2-3; 8 bases map to TRBD1. The CDR3 has 14 residues. Germline-derived CDR1 and CDR2 are LGHDT and YNNKEL (reference sequence). The trim removed 6 bases at V and 5 bases at J, leaving 7 bases unmatched.

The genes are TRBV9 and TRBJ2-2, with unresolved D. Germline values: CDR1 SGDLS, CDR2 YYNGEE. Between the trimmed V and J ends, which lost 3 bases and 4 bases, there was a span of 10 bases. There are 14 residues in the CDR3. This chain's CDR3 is CASSARTGTGELFF. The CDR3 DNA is TGTGCCAGCAGCGCCCGGACGGGCACCGGGGAGCTGTTTTTT.

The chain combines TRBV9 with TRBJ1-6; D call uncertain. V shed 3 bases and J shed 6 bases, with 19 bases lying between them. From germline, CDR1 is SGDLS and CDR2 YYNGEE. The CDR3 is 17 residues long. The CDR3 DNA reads TGTGCCAGCAGCGCCCGATGGGAGGGCGGCGGTAATTCACCCCTCCACTTT. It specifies CASSARWEGGGNSPLHF. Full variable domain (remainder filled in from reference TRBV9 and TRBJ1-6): DSGVTQTPKHLITATGQRVTLRCSPRSGDLSVYWYQQSLDQGLQFLIQYYNGEERAKGNILERFSAQQFPDLHSELNLSSLELGDSALYFCASSARWEGGGNSPLHFGNGTRLTVT.

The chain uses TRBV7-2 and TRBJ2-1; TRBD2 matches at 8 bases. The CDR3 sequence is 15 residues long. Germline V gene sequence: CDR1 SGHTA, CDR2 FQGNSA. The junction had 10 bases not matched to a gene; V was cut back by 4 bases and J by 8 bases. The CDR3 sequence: CASSSHGGGVDEQFF. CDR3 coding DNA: TGTGCCAGCAGCTCTCACGGGGGGGGCGTCGATGAGCAGTTCTTC.

CDR3 loop: CASSSGQGVNYEQYF. CDR3 nucleotides: TGTGCCAGCAGCTCAGGGCAGGGGGTAAACTACGAGCAGTACTTC. J is TRBJ2-7 and V is TRBV7-2; 7 bases align to TRBD1. The germline CDR1 and CDR2 sequences are SGHTA and FQGNSA. The CDR3 loop spans 15 amino acids. V shed 4 bases, J shed 3 bases, and the junction held 9 bases outside the gene matches.